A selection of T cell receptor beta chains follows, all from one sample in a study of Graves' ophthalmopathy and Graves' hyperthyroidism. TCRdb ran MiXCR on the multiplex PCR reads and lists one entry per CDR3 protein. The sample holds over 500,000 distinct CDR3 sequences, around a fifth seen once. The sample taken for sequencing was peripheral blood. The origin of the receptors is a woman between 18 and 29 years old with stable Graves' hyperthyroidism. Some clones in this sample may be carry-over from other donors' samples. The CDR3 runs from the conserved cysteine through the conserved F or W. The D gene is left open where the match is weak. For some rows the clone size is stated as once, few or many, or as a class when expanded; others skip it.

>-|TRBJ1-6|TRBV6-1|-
TGTGCCAGCAGTGTGGACAGTGAGGATTCACCCCTCCACTTT
CASSVDSEDSPLHF
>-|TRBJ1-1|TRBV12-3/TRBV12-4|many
TGTGCCAGCAGTTTAATGGGGAGGGGTGAAGCTTTCTTT
CASSLMGRGEAFF
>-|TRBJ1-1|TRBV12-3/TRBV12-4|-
TGTGCCAGCAGTGTCTACAGGCCAAACACTGAAGCTTTCTTT
CASSVYRPNTEAFF
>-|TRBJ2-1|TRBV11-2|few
TGTGCCAGCAGCTCAGGGGGGGATGAGCAGTTCTTC
CASSSGGDEQFF
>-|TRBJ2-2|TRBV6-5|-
TGTGCCAGCAGTTCAGGGAGCCCCGGGGAGCTGTTTTTT
CASSSGSPGELFF
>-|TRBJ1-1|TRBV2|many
TGTGCCAGCAGTGAAGTGGGGTCTGAAGCTTTCTTT
CASSEVGSEAFF
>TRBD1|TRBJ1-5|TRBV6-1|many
TGTGCCAGCAGTAAACGCGGACAGGGGGGCGTGAGTCAGCCCCAGCATTTT
CASSKRGQGGVSQPQHF
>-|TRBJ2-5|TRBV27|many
TGTGCCAGCAGTTTATCGACGGGAAGGGAGACCCAGTACTTC
CASSLSTGRETQYF
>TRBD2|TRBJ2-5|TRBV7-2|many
TGTGCCAGCAGCTTAGTAGCGGGTTCCCAAGAGACCCAGTACTTC
CASSLVAGSQETQYF
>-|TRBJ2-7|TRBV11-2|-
TGTGCCAGCAGCTTAATTTCGCGGTGGGACGGCACCTACGAGCAGTACTTC
CASSLISRWDGTYEQYF
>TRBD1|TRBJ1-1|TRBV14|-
TGTGCCAGCAGCCAAGGGACAGGGCAGACTGAAGCTTTCTTT
CASSQGTGQTEAFF
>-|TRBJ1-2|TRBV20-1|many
TGCAGTGCTAGTATACCGGGTTATGGCTACACCTTC
CSASIPGYGYTF
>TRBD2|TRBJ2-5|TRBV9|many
TGTGCCAGCAGCGCCGGGACTAGCGGGGGTTACGAAGAGACCCAGTACTTC
CASSAGTSGGYEETQYF
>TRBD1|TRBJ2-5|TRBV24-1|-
TGTGCCACCAGTGACATGACAGGGGAAGAGACCCAGTACTTC
CATSDMTGEETQYF
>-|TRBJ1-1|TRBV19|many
TGTGCCAGTAGTAAGGGGCAGACCTACATGAACACTGAAGCTTTCTTT
CASSKGQTYMNTEAFF
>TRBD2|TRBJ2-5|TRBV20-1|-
TGCAGTGCTATTAGGACTAGCGGCCAAGAGACCCAGTACTTC
CSAIRTSGQETQYF
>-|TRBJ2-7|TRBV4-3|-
TGCGCCAGCAGCCAAGTTGCTAACTCATACGAGCAGCACTTC
CASSQVANSYEQHF
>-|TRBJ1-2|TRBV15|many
TGTGCCACCACCAGGGGTAGGGGGGAAACCACAAACTATGGCTACACCTTC
CATTRGRGETTNYGYTF
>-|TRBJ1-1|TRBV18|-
TGTGCCAGCTCACCGATGGGTACGATGACTGAAGCTTTCTTT
CASSPMGTMTEAFF
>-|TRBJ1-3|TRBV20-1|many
TGCAGTGCTTCTCGGACGGCTGGAAACACCATATATTTT
CSASRTAGNTIYF
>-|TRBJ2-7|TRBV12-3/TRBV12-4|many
TGTGCCAGCAGCTTATTGGGTTACGAGCAGTACTTC
CASSLLGYEQYF
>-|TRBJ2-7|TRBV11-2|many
TGTGCCAGCAGCCTCTACGGCGTAACGTCCGAGCAGTACTTC
CASSLYGVTSEQYF
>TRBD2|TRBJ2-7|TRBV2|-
TGTGCCAGCACAACTAGCGGGAGCGAGCAGTACTTC
CASTTSGSEQYF
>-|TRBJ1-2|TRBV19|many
TGTGCCAGTAGTAAAAAGACTAACTATGGCTACACCTTC
CASSKKTNYGYTF
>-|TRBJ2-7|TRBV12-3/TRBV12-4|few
TGTGCCAGCAGTCTAAGTAGACTCCCGACCTACGAGCAGTACTTC
CASSLSRLPTYEQYF
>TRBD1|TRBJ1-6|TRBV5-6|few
TGTGCCAGCAGCCGTAGCGACAGGGGGTTTAATTCACCCCTCCACTTT
CASSRSDRGFNSPLHF